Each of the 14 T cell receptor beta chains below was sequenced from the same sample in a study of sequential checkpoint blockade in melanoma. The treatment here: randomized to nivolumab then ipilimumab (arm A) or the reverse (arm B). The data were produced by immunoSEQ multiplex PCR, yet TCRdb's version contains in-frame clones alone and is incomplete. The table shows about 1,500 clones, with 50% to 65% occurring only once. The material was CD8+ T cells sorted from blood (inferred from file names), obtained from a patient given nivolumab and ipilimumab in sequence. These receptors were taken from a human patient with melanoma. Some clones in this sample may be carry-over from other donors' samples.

The CDR3 loop reads CASSIPWGQGTSGANVLTF. The CDR3 DNA sequence: TGTGCCAGTAGTATTCCTTGGGGACAGGGTACCTCTGGGGCCAACGTCCTGACTTTC. The chain joins TRBV19 to TRBJ2-6; 9 positions match TRBD1. Trimming removed 3 bases from V and 0 bases from J; junction bases left unmatched: 9. This CDR3 is built from 19 residues. Germline V gives CDR1 LNHDA, CDR2 SQIVND (reference sequence).

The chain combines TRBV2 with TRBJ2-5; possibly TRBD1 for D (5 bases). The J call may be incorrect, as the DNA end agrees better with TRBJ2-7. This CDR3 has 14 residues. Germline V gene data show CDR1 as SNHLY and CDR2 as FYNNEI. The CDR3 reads CASNLLDSSYEQYF. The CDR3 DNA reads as TGTGCCAGCAACCTACTCGACAGTTCCTACGAGCAGTACTTC.

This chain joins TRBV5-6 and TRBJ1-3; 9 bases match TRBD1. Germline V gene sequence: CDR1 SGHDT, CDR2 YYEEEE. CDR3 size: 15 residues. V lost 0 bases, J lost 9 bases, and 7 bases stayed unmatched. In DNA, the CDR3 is TGTGCCAGCAGCTTGGGGGACAGGGTCTTCGGCACCATATATTTT. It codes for CASSLGDRVFGTIYF.

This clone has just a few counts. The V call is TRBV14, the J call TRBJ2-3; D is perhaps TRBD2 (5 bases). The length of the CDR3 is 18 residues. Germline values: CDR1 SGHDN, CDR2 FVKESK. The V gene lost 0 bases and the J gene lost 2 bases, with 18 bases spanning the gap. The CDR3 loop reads CASSQDLRGPHLTDTQYF. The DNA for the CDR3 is TGTGCCAGCAGCCAAGATTTGAGAGGGCCCCATCTCACAGATACGCAGTATTTT. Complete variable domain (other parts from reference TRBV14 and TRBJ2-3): EAGVTQFPSHSVIEKGQTVTLRCDPISGHDNLYWYRRVMGKEIKFLLHFVKESKQDESGMPNNRFLAERTGGTYSTLKVQPAELEDSGVYFCASSQDLRGPHLTDTQYFGPGTRLTVL.

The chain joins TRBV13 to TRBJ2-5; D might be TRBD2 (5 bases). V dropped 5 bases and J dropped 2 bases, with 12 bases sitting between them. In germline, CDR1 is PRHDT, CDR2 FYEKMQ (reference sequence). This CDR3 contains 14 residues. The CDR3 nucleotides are TGTGCCAGCAGCACCAGCGGTTGGCAAGAGACCCAGTACTTC. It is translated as CASSTSGWQETQYF. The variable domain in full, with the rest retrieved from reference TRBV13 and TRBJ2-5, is AAGVIQSPRHLIKEKRETATLKCYPIPRHDTVYWYQQGPGQDPQFLISFYEKMQSDKGSIPDRFSAQQFSDYHSELNMSSLELGDSALYFCASSTSGWQETQYFGPGTRLLVL.

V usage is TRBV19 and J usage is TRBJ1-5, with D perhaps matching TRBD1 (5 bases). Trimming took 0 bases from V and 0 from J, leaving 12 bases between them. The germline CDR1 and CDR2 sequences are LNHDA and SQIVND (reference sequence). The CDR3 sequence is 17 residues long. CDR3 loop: CASSIEPGEGSNQPQHF. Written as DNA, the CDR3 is TGTGCCAGTAGTATAGAGCCGGGGGAAGGTAGCAATCAGCCCCAGCATTTT.

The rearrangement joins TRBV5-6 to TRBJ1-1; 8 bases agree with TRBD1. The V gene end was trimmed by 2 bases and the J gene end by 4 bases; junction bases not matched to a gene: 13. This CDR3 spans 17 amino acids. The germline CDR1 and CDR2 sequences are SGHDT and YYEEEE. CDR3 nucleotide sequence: TGTGCCAGCAGCTTCCTCCTGGGGGACGACAGGGGCACTGAAGCTTTCTTT. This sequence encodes CASSFLLGDDRGTEAFF.

The CDR3: CASSPGAYEQYF. The CDR3 bases are TGTGCCAGCAGTCCAGGGGCCTACGAGCAGTACTTC. The gene calls are TRBV7-9 and TRBJ2-7; D might be TRBD1 (6 bases). CDR1 SEHNR and CDR2 FQNEAQ come from the germline V gene (reference sequence). CDR3 length: 12 amino acids. V was pared by 6 bases and J by 2 bases, with 8 bases between. The full variable domain, completed using reference TRBV7-9 and TRBJ2-7, is DTGVSQNPRHKITKRGQNVTFRCDPISEHNRLYWYRQTLGQGPEFLTYFQNEAQLEKSRLLSDRFSAERPKGSFSTLEIQRTEQGDSAMYLCASSPGAYEQYFGPGTRLTVT.

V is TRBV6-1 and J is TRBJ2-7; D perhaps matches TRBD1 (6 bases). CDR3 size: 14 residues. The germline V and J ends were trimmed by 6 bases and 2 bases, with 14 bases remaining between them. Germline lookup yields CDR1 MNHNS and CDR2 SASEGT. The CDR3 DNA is TGTGCCAGCAGCCCCGAGAGGGACACCTACGAGCAGTACTTC. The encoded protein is CASSPERDTYEQYF.

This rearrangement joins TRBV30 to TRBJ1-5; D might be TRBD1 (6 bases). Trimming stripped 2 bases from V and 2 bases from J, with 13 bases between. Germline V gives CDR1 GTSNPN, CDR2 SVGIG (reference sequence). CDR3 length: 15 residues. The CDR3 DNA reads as TGTGCCTGGAGTACGGACAGCTGGGGCAATCAGCCCCAGCATTTT. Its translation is CAWSTDSWGNQPQHF.

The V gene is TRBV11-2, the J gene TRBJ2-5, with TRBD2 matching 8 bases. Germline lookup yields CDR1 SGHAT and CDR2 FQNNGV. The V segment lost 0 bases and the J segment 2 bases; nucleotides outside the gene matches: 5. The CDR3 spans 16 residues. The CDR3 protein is CASSLEGASGQETQYF. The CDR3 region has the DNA TGTGCCAGCAGCTTAGAGGGGGCTAGCGGGCAAGAGACCCAGTACTTC.

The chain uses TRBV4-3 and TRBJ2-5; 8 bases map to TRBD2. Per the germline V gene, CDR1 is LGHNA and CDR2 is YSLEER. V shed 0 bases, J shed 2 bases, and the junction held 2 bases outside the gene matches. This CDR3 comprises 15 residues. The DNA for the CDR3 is TGCGCCAGCAGCCAAGACCGGGGGGGGCAAGAGACCCAGTACTTC. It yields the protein CASSQDRGGQETQYF.

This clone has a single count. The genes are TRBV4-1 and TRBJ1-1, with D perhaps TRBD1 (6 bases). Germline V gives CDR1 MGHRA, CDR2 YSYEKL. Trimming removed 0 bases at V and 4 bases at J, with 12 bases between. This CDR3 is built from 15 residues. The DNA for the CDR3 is TGCGCCAGCAGCCAAGACTCGCAGGGGCTCACTGAAGCTTTCTTT. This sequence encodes CASSQDSQGLTEAFF.

The CDR3 reads CASSPYGGNQPQHF. The DNA of the CDR3 is TGTGCCAGCAGCCCCTACGGGGGCAATCAGCCCCAGCATTTT. The rearrangement uses TRBV6-6 and TRBJ1-5; D unresolved. CDR1 is MNHNY, CDR2 SVGAGI, per germline (reference sequence). This CDR3 has 14 residues. Trimming left V 6 bases short and J 2 bases short, with 11 bases between.